A single sample gave rise to the 13 T cell receptor beta chains below, sequenced in a study of T cells after yellow fever vaccination. In TCRdb, the 5' RACE reads were re-called with MiXCR into one record per CDR3 protein. The sample lists approximately 300,000 distinct CDR3 sequences, about 10% occurring once. The sequenced sample was CD4+ T cells sorted from PBMCs, obtained 45 days after the yellow fever booster vaccination. Receptor source: a man aged 18 to 29 who received the YFV17D yellow fever vaccine.

The chain has TRBV11-1 and TRBJ2-4, with D perhaps TRBD1 (6 bases). Germline V gene sequence: CDR1 SGHAT, CDR2 FQDESV (reference sequence). The CDR3 consists of 16 residues. The ends were cut back, 5 bases at V and 1 base at J, with 15 bases in the middle. The CDR3 nucleotides read TGTGCCAGCAGCAACGGCGGGCAGGGGGCCAAAAACATTCAGTACTTC. Its protein product is CASSNGGQGAKNIQYF.

The gene calls are TRBV7-9 and TRBJ2-1, with 8 nucleotides matching TRBD2. The CDR3 is 17 residues long. Trimming at V came to 5 bases and at J to 3 bases, leaving 12 bases not matched to a gene. Germline CDR1 reads SEHNR; CDR2 reads FQNEAQ (reference sequence). The CDR3 loop reads CASSPGGWRNDYNEQFF. The DNA of the CDR3 is TGTGCCAGCAGCCCGGGGGGGTGGAGAAATGACTACAATGAGCAGTTCTTC.

This chain's CDR3 is CSATDRGARNTIYF. The DNA for the CDR3 is TGCAGTGCGACAGACAGGGGGGCTAGAAACACCATATATTTT. V usage is TRBV20-1 and J usage is TRBJ1-3, with 9 bases identical to TRBD1. This CDR3 is 14 amino acids long. Unmatched junction bases numbered 8, after V lost 6 bases and J lost 5 bases. CDR1 and CDR2 from the germline V gene are DFQATT and SNEGSKA (reference sequence).

Only a few counts were recorded for this clonotype. The chain joins TRBV18 to TRBJ1-3; D not certain. Germline CDR1 reads KGHSH; CDR2 reads LQKENI. CDR3 size: 15 residues. The V gene lost 1 base and the J gene lost 4 bases, with 11 bases spanning the gap. The DNA of the CDR3 is TGTGCCAGCTCACCACTCGAGAAGGCAGGAAACACCATATATTTT. Amino acid sequence: CASSPLEKAGNTIYF.

V gene TRBV12-5 combines with J gene TRBJ1-2, with a possible D match to TRBD1 (5 bases). Trimming removed 3 bases at V and 2 bases at J, with 13 bases between. The CDR3 is made up of 15 amino acids. Germline V gene data show CDR1 as LGHNT and CDR2 as FRNRAP. CDR3 in DNA: TGTGCTAGTGGTTTTGACAGTAACTCCAACTATGGCTACACCTTC. Translating gives CASGFDSNSNYGYTF.

This clonotype appeared many times. The chain couples TRBV6-5 to TRBJ1-2; D gene unclear. The germline gives CDR1 MNHEY, CDR2 SVGAGI. Trimming removed 0 bases from V and 8 bases from J, with 13 bases in between. The CDR3 is 14 amino acids. The CDR3 here is CASSYSRASSGYTF. DNA of the CDR3: TGTGCCAGCAGTTACTCTCGCGCCTCTTCCGGCTACACCTTC.

This clonotype appeared a few times. The J gene is TRBJ2-5, the V gene TRBV24-1; possibly TRBD2 for D (5 bases). Germline values: CDR1 KGHDR, CDR2 SFDVKD. Trimming removed 10 bases at V and 5 bases at J, with 16 bases between. This CDR3 has 13 amino acids. The CDR3 DNA reads TGTGCCACTGCGGGTCCGGGCGGGGAGACCCAGTACTTC. Translating it yields CATAGPGGETQYF.

This clonotype turned up a few times. The rearrangement joins TRBV6-2 or TRBV6-3 to TRBJ2-7, with TRBD2 matching 10 bases. CDR3 size: 17 residues. CDR1 and CDR2 (germline): MNHEY, SVGEGT. V lost 2 bases, J lost 5 bases, and 12 bases stayed unmatched. The CDR3: CASSYVAGGLRGDEQYV. CDR3 nucleotide sequence: TGTGCCAGCAGTTACGTAGCGGGGGGCCTTCGAGGGGACGAGCAGTACGTC.

The chain recombines TRBV7-2 with TRBJ2-7; D gene ambiguous. This CDR3 spans 13 amino acids. Germline CDR1 reads SGHTA; CDR2 reads FQGNSA. The V gene lost 7 bases and the J gene lost 6 bases, with 16 bases spanning the gap. CDR3 sequence (DNA): TGTGCCAGCACCTACACAAGGGTAGGCGAGCAGTACTTC. Protein: CASTYTRVGEQYF.

This clonotype has just a few counts. V gene TRBV18 combines with J gene TRBJ2-7; TRBD1 or TRBD2 may be the D gene (5 bases each). The CDR3 is 15 residues long. Trimming cost V 5 bases and J 0 bases, with 14 bases left between them. CDR1 KGHSH and CDR2 LQKENI come from the germline V gene. In DNA, the CDR3 is TGTGCCAGCTCAGCCGGGACCGAAAACTCCTACGAGCAGTACGTC. Translating gives CASSAGTENSYEQYV.

This clonotype has only a few counts. V and J are TRBV4-1 and TRBJ1-3; the D gene is possibly TRBD1 (6 bases). CDR3 length: 18 residues. Trimming took off 0 bases at V and 2 bases at J, with 17 bases between the two ends. The germline CDR1 and CDR2 sequences are MGHRA and YSYEKL. CDR3 coding DNA: TGCGCCAGCAGCCAAGATCTGCCAGGGGCAGGCACTGGAAACACCATATATTTT. This encodes CASSQDLPGAGTGNTIYF.

This chain joins TRBV12-3 or TRBV12-4 and TRBJ1-2; D is uncertain. V shed 8 bases and J shed 8 bases, with 21 bases lying between them. This CDR3 comprises 14 residues. The CDR3 DNA sequence: TGTGCCAGCTCAGGCGGGCCCCAAGGAAGGGGCTACACCTTC. As protein: CASSGGPQGRGYTF.

The CDR3 protein is CASSAYRGGEKLFF. In DNA form, the CDR3 reads TGTGCCAGCAGCGCATACAGGGGAGGTGAAAAACTGTTTTTT. The chain carries TRBV9 and TRBJ1-4, with 7 bases fitting TRBD1. Germline assignment: CDR1 SGDLS and CDR2 YYNGEE. CDR3 length: 14 amino acids. J was trimmed by 7 bases and V by 3 bases; bases with no gene match: 6.